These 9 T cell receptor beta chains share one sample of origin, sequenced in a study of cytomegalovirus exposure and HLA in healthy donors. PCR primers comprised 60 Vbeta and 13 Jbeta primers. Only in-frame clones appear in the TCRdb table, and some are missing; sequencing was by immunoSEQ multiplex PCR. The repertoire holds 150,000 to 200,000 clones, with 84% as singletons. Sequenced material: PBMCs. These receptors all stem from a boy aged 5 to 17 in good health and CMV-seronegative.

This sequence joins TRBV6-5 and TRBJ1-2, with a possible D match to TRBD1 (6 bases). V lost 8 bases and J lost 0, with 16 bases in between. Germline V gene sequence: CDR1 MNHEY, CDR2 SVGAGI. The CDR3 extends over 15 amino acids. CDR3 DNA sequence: TGTGCCAGCTATACAGGGTCCGGAACTAACTATGGCTACACCTTC. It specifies CASYTGSGTNYGYTF.

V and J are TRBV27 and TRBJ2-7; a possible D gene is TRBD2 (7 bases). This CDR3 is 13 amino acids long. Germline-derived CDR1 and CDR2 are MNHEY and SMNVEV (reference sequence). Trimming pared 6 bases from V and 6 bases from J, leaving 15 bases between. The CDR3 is CASRDGGLREQYF. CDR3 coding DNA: TGTGCCAGCAGAGACGGGGGGCTGCGCGAGCAGTACTTC.

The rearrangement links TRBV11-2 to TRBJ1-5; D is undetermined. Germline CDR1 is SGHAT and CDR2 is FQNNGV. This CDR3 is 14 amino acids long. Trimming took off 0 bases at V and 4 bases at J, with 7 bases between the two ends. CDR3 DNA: TGTGCCAGCAGCTTAGATCTGAGGAATCAGCCCCAGCATTTT. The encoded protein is CASSLDLRNQPQHF.

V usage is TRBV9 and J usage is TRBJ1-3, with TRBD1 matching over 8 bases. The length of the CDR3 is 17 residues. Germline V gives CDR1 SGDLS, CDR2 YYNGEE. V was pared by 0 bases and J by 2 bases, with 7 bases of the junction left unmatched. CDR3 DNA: TGTGCCAGCAGCGTAGGGGAGGACAGGGTGGCTGGAAACACCATATATTTT. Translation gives CASSVGEDRVAGNTIYF.

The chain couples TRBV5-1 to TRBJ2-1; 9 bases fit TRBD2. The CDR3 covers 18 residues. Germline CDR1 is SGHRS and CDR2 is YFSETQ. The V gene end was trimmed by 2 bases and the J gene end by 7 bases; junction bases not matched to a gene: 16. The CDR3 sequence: CASSFGGFLAGRWNEQFF. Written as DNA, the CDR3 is TGCGCCAGCAGCTTTGGAGGATTCCTAGCGGGGAGGTGGAATGAGCAGTTCTTC.

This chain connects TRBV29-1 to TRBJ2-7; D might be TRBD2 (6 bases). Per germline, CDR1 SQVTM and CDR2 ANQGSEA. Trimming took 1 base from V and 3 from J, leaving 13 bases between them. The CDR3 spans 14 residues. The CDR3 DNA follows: TGCAGCGTTGAAGTTGACGGGGGAGGCTACGAGCAGTACTTC. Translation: CSVEVDGGGYEQYF.

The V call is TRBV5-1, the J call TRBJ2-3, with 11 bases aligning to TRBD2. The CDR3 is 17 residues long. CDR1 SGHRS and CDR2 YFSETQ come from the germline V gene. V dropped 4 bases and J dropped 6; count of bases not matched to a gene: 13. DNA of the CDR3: TGCGCCAGCAGCCTAAAGGGACTAGCGGCCGTGAGGGATACGCAGTATTTT. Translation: CASSLKGLAAVRDTQYF.

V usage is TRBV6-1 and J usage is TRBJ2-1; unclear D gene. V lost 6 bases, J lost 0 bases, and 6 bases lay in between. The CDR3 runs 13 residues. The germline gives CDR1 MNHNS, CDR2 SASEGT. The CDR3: CASRSSSYNEQFF. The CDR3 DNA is TGTGCCAGCAGGTCCAGCTCCTACAATGAGCAGTTCTTC.

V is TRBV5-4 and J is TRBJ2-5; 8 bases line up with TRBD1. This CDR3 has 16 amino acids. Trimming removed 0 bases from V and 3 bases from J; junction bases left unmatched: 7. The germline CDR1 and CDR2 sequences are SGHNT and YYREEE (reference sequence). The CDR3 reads CASSLEDRALKETQYF. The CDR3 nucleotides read TGTGCCAGCAGCTTGGAGGACAGGGCACTGAAAGAGACCCAGTACTTC.